These 16 T cell receptor beta chains came from one sample sequenced in a study of regulatory T cells in long-lasting Graves disease. Time point meaning: persistent/refractory GD, antithyroid drugs over 5 years with positive TRAb. Preparation of the TCR library used RNA extracted from PBMCs. Combining iRepertoire HTBI primers with Arm-PCR of CDR3 regions, the authors built TCR beta libraries. TCRdb itself ran the multiplex PCR reads through MiXCR, one entry per CDR3 protein. The sample lists over 650,000 distinct CDR3 sequences, about 30% occurring once. Sequenced here: peripheral blood mononuclear cells (PBMCs), sampled when the disease was refractory, from a patient treated with antithyroid drugs. These receptors came from a female donor with Graves disease.

The chain links TRBV10-2 to TRBJ1-2, with a weak D call TRBD1 (5 bases). The CDR3 sequence is 13 residues long. V was cut by 9 bases and J by 0 bases, with 11 bases left in between. Germline V CDR1 and CDR2: WSHSY, SAAADI. The CDR3 loop is CARGETPNYGYTF. The CDR3, as DNA: TGCGCCAGAGGGGAGACCCCTAACTATGGCTACACCTTC.

The chain uses TRBV5-1 and TRBJ1-2; D might be TRBD1 (5 bases). CDR3 length: 14 residues. Trimming stripped 2 bases from V and 2 bases from J, with 10 bases between. CDR1 SGHRS and CDR2 YFSETQ come from the germline V gene. CDR3 sequence: CASSFRGANYGYTF. CDR3 sequence (DNA): TGCGCCAGCAGCTTTCGAGGGGCAAACTATGGCTACACCTTC.

The V and J genes are TRBV19 and TRBJ1-1, with a tentative D call TRBD1 (6 bases). Trimming removed 7 bases from V and 3 bases from J, with 12 bases in between. Germline V gene lookup returns CDR1 LNHDA and CDR2 SQIVND (reference sequence). This CDR3 comprises 13 residues. CDR3 coding DNA: TGTGCCAGTACCGGACAGCCGGACACTGAAGCTTTCTTT. Encoded protein: CASTGQPDTEAFF.

The rearrangement links TRBV2 to TRBJ2-2; 11 nucleotides agree with TRBD2. The V segment lost 2 bases and the J segment 0 bases; nucleotides outside the gene matches: 11. Germline loops: CDR1 SNHLY, CDR2 FYNNEI. CDR3 size: 20 residues. The CDR3 nucleotides read TGTGCCAGCAGTGAATTCCGTAGCCAGACTAGCGGGACGAACACCGGGGAGCTGTTTTTT. Translated: CASSEFRSQTSGTNTGELFF.

This chain links TRBV7-9 with TRBJ2-7; D not resolved. V was pared by 0 bases and J by 5 bases, with 8 bases between. From germline, CDR1 is SEHNR and CDR2 FQNEAQ (reference sequence). CDR3 length: 13 amino acids. The CDR3 here is CASSLASRDEQYF. CDR3 DNA sequence: TGTGCCAGCAGCTTAGCAAGTCGGGACGAGCAGTACTTC.

J is TRBJ2-5 and V is TRBV5-5; perhaps TRBD1 as D (6 bases). The V gene lost 3 bases and the J gene lost 0 bases, with 9 bases spanning the gap. This CDR3 is 14 amino acids long. Germline values: CDR1 SGHKS, CDR2 YYEKEE (reference sequence). DNA for the CDR3: TGTGCCAGCAGCTGGACAGCGTACCAAGAGACCCAGTACTTC. It codes for CASSWTAYQETQYF. Together with reference TRBV5-5 and TRBJ2-5, the CDR3 gives the full variable domain: DAGVTQSPTHLIKTRGQQVTLRCSPISGHKSVSWYQQVLGQGPQFIFQYYEKEERGRGNFPDRFSARQFPNYSSELNVNALLLGDSALYLCASSWTAYQETQYFGPGTRLLVL.

V usage is TRBV9 and J usage is TRBJ1-5, with 10 bases matching TRBD1. After removal of 4 bases from V and 0 bases from J, the junction contained 7 bases not matched to a gene. The CDR3 is 17 amino acids. Germline CDR1 reads SGDLS; CDR2 reads YYNGEE. The CDR3 protein is CASSPGQGRLSNQPQHF. In DNA, the CDR3 is TGTGCCAGCAGCCCGGGACAGGGGCGTCTTAGCAATCAGCCCCAGCATTTT.

This sequence joins TRBV7-2 and TRBJ1-2; a weak D match, TRBD1 (5 bases). CDR3 size: 16 residues. Looked up from germline, CDR1 is SGHTA and CDR2 is FQGNSA. V dropped 2 bases and J dropped 5 bases, with 18 bases sitting between them. CDR3 amino acids: CASSLMSWGAGYGYTF. For the CDR3, the DNA is TGTGCCAGCAGCTTAATGTCCTGGGGCGCAGGTTATGGCTACACCTTC. Based on the CDR3 plus reference TRBV7-2 and TRBJ1-2, the full variable domain is GAGVSQSPSNKVTEKGKDVELRCDPISGHTALYWYRQSLGQGLEFLIYFQGNSAPDKSGLPSDRFSAERTGGSVSTLTIQRTQQEDSAVYLCASSLMSWGAGYGYTFGSGTRLTVV.

J is TRBJ2-7 and V is TRBV20-1; D not resolved. This CDR3 is 17 amino acids long. Germline lookup yields CDR1 DFQATT and CDR2 SNEGSKA (reference sequence). Trimming took 3 bases from V and 2 from J, leaving 23 bases between them. CDR3 in DNA: TGCAGTGCTAGCAGTGTGAGTGTCCGGGTCAGACCCTACGAGCAGTACTTC. Protein product: CSASSVSVRVRPYEQYF.

This clonotype showed up many times. V is TRBV5-1 and J is TRBJ1-5; tentative D call: TRBD1 (5 bases). CDR3 length equals 13 residues. Trimming removed 0 bases from V and 9 bases from J, with 10 bases in between. Germline-derived CDR1 and CDR2 are SGHRS and YFSETQ. The DNA for the CDR3 is TGCGCCAGCAGCTTGGGGGACCGTACGCCCCAGCATTTT. Encoded protein: CASSLGDRTPQHF.

This clonotype was counted a few times. The rearrangement links TRBV9 to TRBJ2-1; D is undetermined. CDR3 size: 17 residues. The germline gives CDR1 SGDLS, CDR2 YYNGEE. The V end was cut by 0 bases, the J end by 0 bases, with 13 bases between. The chain's CDR3 is CASSVEVDMGSYNEQFF. Here the CDR3 DNA reads TGTGCCAGCAGCGTAGAGGTTGACATGGGCTCCTACAATGAGCAGTTCTTC. The full variable domain, rest sourced from reference TRBV9 and TRBJ2-1, is DSGVTQTPKHLITATGQRVTLRCSPRSGDLSVYWYQQSLDQGLQFLIQYYNGEERAKGNILERFSAQQFPDLHSELNLSSLELGDSALYFCASSVEVDMGSYNEQFFGPGTRLTVL.

J is TRBJ2-2 and V is TRBV30; D unresolved. The germline V gene has CDR1 GTSNPN and CDR2 SVGIG (reference sequence). Trimming took off 2 bases at V and 5 bases at J, with 6 bases between the two ends. This CDR3 contains 12 residues. The CDR3 loop is CAWSWGTGELFF. The CDR3 DNA sequence: TGTGCCTGGAGTTGGGGTACCGGGGAGCTGTTTTTT.

The rearrangement joins TRBV29-1 to TRBJ2-1; D is uncertain. Germline V lookup: CDR1 SQVTM, CDR2 ANQGSEA. The CDR3 loop spans 13 amino acids. DNA for the CDR3: TGCTGCTCGCTAGTTAGCTCCTACAATGAGCAGTTCTTC. Its protein product is CCSLVSSYNEQFF.

V is TRBV6-6 and J is TRBJ2-5; TRBD1 matches 9 bases. J lost 3 bases, V lost 0 bases, and 8 bases had no gene match. The germline gives CDR1 MNHNY, CDR2 SVGAGI (reference sequence). This CDR3 is 17 amino acids long. This CDR3 is CASSYSAGTGLKETQYF. CDR3 coding DNA: TGTGCCAGCAGTTACTCGGCGGGGACAGGGTTAAAAGAGACCCAGTACTTC.

V is TRBV6-5 and J is TRBJ2-2, with 10 positions matching TRBD2. The CDR3 totals 17 residues. The germline gives CDR1 MNHEY, CDR2 SVGAGI. With 0 bases clipped from V and 5 bases from J, the junction kept 6 bases outside the gene matches. CDR3 nucleotides: TGTGCCAGCAGTTACTCGAGAGCGGGAGGGGATACCGGGGAGCTGTTTTTT. It encodes CASSYSRAGGDTGELFF.

The rearrangement uses TRBV20-1 and TRBJ1-6; D is uncertain. V lost 3 bases to trimming and J lost 6 bases, with 6 bases between them. Germline CDR1 reads DFQATT; CDR2 reads SNEGSKA (reference sequence). CDR3 length equals 12 residues. For the CDR3, the DNA is TGCAGTGCTAGTGATTTTAATTCACCCCTCCACTTT. It yields the protein CSASDFNSPLHF.